A single sample is the source of the 16 T cell receptor beta chains below, sequenced in a study of siplizumab effects on memory and regulatory T cells. Here immunoSEQ multiplex PCR was the method, and the copy in TCRdb shows in-frame clones only, minus some. The data show around 110,000 clones, roughly 94% seen once. Sequencing was carried out using non-Treg CD4+ T cells sorted from blood. These receptors all stem from a human donor in good health.

The chain combines TRBV7-3 with TRBJ2-3, with D maybe TRBD2 (6 bases). Between the trimmed V and J ends, which lost 8 bases and 3 bases, there was a span of 12 bases. This CDR3 has 13 residues. Germline assignment: CDR1 SGHTA and CDR2 FQGTGA. The CDR3 is CASRNGGTDTQYF. The CDR3 nucleotides are TGTGCCAGCCGCAACGGGGGAACAGATACGCAGTATTTT.

The chain links TRBV11-3 to TRBJ2-3, with D hard to call. Germline CDR1 and CDR2: SGHNT and YENEEA. The CDR3 sequence is 16 residues long. Trimming took off 5 bases at V and 4 bases at J, with 19 bases between the two ends. CDR3 protein: CASSGGQRAASDTQYF. The CDR3 DNA reads TGTGCCAGCAGCGGTGGGCAACGGGCGGCCTCAGATACGCAGTATTTT.

The chain carries TRBV5-1 and TRBJ1-1, with D unclear. Trimming stripped 2 bases from V and 1 base from J, with 9 bases between. Germline CDR1 reads SGHRS; CDR2 reads YFSETQ. This CDR3 is built from 14 residues. The CDR3 sequence: CASSFVPPNTEAFF. The DNA for the CDR3 is TGCGCCAGCAGCTTTGTACCACCGAACACTGAAGCTTTCTTT.

The CDR3 sequence is CASSQDPAGFFSSPLHF. CDR3 nucleotide sequence: TGCGCCAGCAGCCAAGATCCCGCCGGGTTCTTTAGTTCACCCCTCCACTTT. The chain recombines TRBV4-1 with TRBJ1-6; no clear D. Germline loops: CDR1 MGHRA, CDR2 YSYEKL. V dropped 0 bases and J dropped 9 bases, with 18 bases sitting between them. The CDR3 is 17 amino acids.

The chain carries TRBV29-1 and TRBJ2-3; possible D gene TRBD2, 6 bases. The V end lost 0 bases, the J end lost 6 bases, and 13 bases lay between the germline ends. Germline V lookup: CDR1 SQVTM, CDR2 ANQGSEA. CDR3 length: 14 residues. CDR3 amino acids: CSVEDGGSGDTQYF. The DNA for the CDR3 is TGCAGCGTTGAAGATGGGGGGTCGGGGGATACGCAGTATTTT.

The CDR3 loop is CASSPGEAGAGHTQYF. Written as DNA, the CDR3 is TGTGCCAGCAGCCCTGGGGAAGCGGGAGCAGGACATACGCAGTATTTT. The chain recombines TRBV5-5 with TRBJ2-3, with TRBD2 matching 8 bases. Germline trimming cut 4 bases from V and 7 bases from J; bases unmatched to any gene: 14. This CDR3 spans 16 amino acids. Germline assignment: CDR1 SGHKS and CDR2 YYEKEE (reference sequence).

The CDR3 protein is CASSRTGINEKLFF. The CDR3 DNA sequence: TGCGCCAGCAGCCGGACAGGGATTAATGAAAAACTGTTTTTT. The rearrangement links TRBV5-1 to TRBJ1-4; 8 bases fit TRBD1. CDR3 size: 14 residues. Germline-derived CDR1 and CDR2 are SGHRS and YFSETQ. V was pared by 4 bases and J by 4 bases, with 3 bases of the junction left unmatched.

This chain links TRBV5-4 with TRBJ2-3, with 7 bases aligning to TRBD2. Germline V gives CDR1 SGHNT, CDR2 YYREEE (reference sequence). This CDR3 is 17 amino acids long. The trim removed 0 bases at V and 1 base at J, leaving 8 bases unmatched. The CDR3 reads CASSLELAGAGTDTQYF. Here the CDR3 DNA reads TGTGCCAGCAGCTTGGAGCTCGCGGGAGCCGGCACAGATACGCAGTATTTT.

J is TRBJ2-5 and V is TRBV11-2; the match to TRBD2 covers 10 bases. There are 16 residues in the CDR3. From germline, CDR1 is SGHAT and CDR2 FQNNGV. Trimming cost V 4 bases and J 1 base; bases outside gene matches: 6. CDR3 loop: CASSSGLAEPQETQYF. The CDR3 DNA is TGTGCCAGCAGCTCCGGACTAGCGGAACCCCAAGAGACCCAGTACTTC.

The chain carries TRBV5-1 and TRBJ2-3; D unclear. Germline values: CDR1 SGHRS, CDR2 YFSETQ. The CDR3 is 12 amino acids. The V and J ends lost 4 bases and 1 base respectively, with 4 bases between them. CDR3 protein: CASSGGTDTQYF. As DNA, the CDR3 is TGCGCCAGCAGCGGGGGCACAGATACGCAGTATTTT. The whole variable domain, remainder taken from reference TRBV5-1 and TRBJ2-3, is KAGVTQTPRYLIKTRGQQVTLSCSPISGHRSVSWYQQTPGQGLQFLFEYFSETQRNKGNFPGRFSGRQFSNSRSEMNVSTLELGDSALYLCASSGGTDTQYFGPGTRLTVL.

This sequence joins TRBV6-1 and TRBJ2-7; 12 nucleotides align to TRBD2. The CDR3 is 14 residues long. J lost 4 bases, V lost 4 bases, and 2 bases had no gene match. Germline CDR1 reads MNHNS; CDR2 reads SASEGT. The CDR3 loop is CASSGLAGEYEQYF. CDR3 DNA sequence: TGTGCCAGCAGTGGACTAGCGGGAGAATACGAGCAGTACTTC.

This sequence joins TRBV27 and TRBJ1-1; a weak D match, TRBD1 (6 bases). Germline V gene sequence: CDR1 MNHEY, CDR2 SMNVEV (reference sequence). V shed 0 bases and J shed 4 bases, with 12 bases lying between them. The length of the CDR3 is 15 residues. CDR3 DNA sequence: TGTGCCAGCAGTTTATCGGGGGGCTGGGGCACTGAAGCTTTCTTT. Amino acids: CASSLSGGWGTEAFF.

The rearrangement uses TRBV2 and TRBJ2-3, with 11 bases that match TRBD2. Germline V gene data show CDR1 as SNHLY and CDR2 as FYNNEI. J lost 3 bases, V lost 5 bases, and 4 bases had no gene match. CDR3 length: 15 residues. CDR3 nucleotide sequence: TGTGCCAGCAGTCCCGCTAGCGGGAGGACAGATACGCAGTATTTT. Translation gives CASSPASGRTDTQYF.

The chain employs TRBV15 and TRBJ1-5; 8 positions agree with TRBD1. Per germline, CDR1 LNHNV and CDR2 YYDKDF (reference sequence). V gave up 3 bases and J gave up 1 base; unmatched junction bases: 11. The CDR3 has 18 residues. This CDR3 reads CATSRQRTGSFSNQPQHF. The CDR3 DNA is TGTGCCACCAGCAGGCAAAGGACAGGGAGTTTCAGCAATCAGCCCCAGCATTTT.

The chain carries TRBV7-8 and TRBJ1-2; 7 bases are shared with TRBD1. The CDR3 sequence is 16 residues long. In germline, CDR1 is SGHVS, CDR2 FQNEAQ. J gave up 5 bases and V 4 bases, and 13 bases lay outside the gene matches. CDR3 amino acids: CASSSRWTGATYGYTF. The CDR3 nucleotides read TGTGCCAGCAGCTCCCGTTGGACAGGAGCGACGTATGGCTACACCTTC. The full variable domain, completed using reference TRBV7-8 and TRBJ1-2, is GAGVSQSPRYKVAKRGQDVALRCDPISGHVSLFWYQQALGQGPEFLTYFQNEAQLDKSGLPSDRFFAERPEGSVSTLKIQRTQQEDSAVYLCASSSRWTGATYGYTFGSGTRLTVV.

CDR3 sequence: CASSYLGGAGYGYTF. Written as DNA, the CDR3 is TGTGCCAGCAGTTACTTGGGAGGGGCCGGCTATGGCTACACCTTC. The V gene is TRBV6-5, the J gene TRBJ1-2, with a tentative D call TRBD1 (5 bases). V gave up 1 base and J gave up 4 bases, with 13 bases separating them. Germline V gene data show CDR1 as MNHEY and CDR2 as SVGAGI. The CDR3 has 15 residues.